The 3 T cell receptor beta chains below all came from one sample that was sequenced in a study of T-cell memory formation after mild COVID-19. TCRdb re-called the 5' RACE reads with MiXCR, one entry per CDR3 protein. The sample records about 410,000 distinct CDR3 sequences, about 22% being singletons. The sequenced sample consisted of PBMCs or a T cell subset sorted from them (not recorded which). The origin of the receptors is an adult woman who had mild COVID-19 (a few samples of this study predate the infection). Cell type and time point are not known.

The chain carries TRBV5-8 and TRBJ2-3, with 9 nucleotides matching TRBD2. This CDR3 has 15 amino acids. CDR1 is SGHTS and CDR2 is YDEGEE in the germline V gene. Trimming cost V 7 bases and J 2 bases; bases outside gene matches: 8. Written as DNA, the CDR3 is TGTGCCAGCCGTCTGCGGGGGGGCCTCACAGATACGCAGTATTTT. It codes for CASRLRGGLTDTQYF.

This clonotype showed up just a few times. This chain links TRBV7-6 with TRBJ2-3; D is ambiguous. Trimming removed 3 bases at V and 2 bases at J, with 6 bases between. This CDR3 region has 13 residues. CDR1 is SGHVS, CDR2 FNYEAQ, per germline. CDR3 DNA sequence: TGTGCCAGCAGCTTTCACCTCACAGATACGCAGTATTTT. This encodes CASSFHLTDTQYF.

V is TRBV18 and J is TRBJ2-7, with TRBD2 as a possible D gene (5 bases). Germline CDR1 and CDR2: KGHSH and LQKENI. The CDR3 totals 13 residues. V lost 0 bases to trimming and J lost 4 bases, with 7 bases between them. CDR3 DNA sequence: TGTGCCAGCTCACCACCGAGGGATTACGAGCAGTACTTC. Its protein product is CASSPPRDYEQYF.